This T cell receptor beta chain was captured by sequencing in a study of response to subunit inactivated influenza vaccine. The germline V gene encodes CDR1 KGHSH and CDR2 LQKENI. The CDR3 is 16 residues long. Trimming stripped 6 bases from V and 1 base from J, with 18 bases between. TCRdb re-called the RT-PCR reads through MiXCR, storing one row per CDR3 protein. The table shows approximately 530,000 distinct CDR3 sequences, with around 8% occurring only once. This clonotype was seen a few times. The sequencing used PBMCs from blood, collected less than 30 months after vaccination. V is TRBV18 and J is TRBJ1-1, with unresolved D. The receptor's source is a man in his fifties or sixties who received an inactivated influenza vaccine. For the CDR3, the DNA is TGTGCCAGCTCTAACGGGGTAACGGGATGGAACACTGAAGCTTTCTTT. It codes for CASSNGVTGWNTEAFF.